This TCR beta chain was recovered during a study of shared T cell receptors in the human thymus. Assay used: immunoSEQ multiplex PCR; TCRdb lists only in-frame clones, some missing. The table lists 650,000 to 950,000 clones, 80% to 90% of them singletons. This clone was observed a handful of times. Germline V gene data show CDR1 as SGHDN and CDR2 as FVKESK. The CDR3 loop spans 17 amino acids. Trimming removed 6 bases from V and 2 bases from J, with 17 bases in between. The same data also went into a second study, on human thymus T cells. This second report adds: Donors consisted of healthy Finnish infants (having corrective surgery for congenital heart defects). Thymic and blood repertoires seemed to favor certain V and J genes. The related literature has documented a marked overlap of thymic repertoires among unrelated individuals.

This rearrangement joins TRBV14 to TRBJ2-6, with D perhaps TRBD1 (6 bases). This receptor was identified in a girl in the first two years of life with a congenital heart defect. The sample comprised thymocytes. CDR3 DNA sequence: TGTGCCAGCAGTTCAGGGGAACCTCCTCCTGGGGCCAACGTCCTGACTTTC. Translated, it gives CASSSGEPPPGANVLTF.